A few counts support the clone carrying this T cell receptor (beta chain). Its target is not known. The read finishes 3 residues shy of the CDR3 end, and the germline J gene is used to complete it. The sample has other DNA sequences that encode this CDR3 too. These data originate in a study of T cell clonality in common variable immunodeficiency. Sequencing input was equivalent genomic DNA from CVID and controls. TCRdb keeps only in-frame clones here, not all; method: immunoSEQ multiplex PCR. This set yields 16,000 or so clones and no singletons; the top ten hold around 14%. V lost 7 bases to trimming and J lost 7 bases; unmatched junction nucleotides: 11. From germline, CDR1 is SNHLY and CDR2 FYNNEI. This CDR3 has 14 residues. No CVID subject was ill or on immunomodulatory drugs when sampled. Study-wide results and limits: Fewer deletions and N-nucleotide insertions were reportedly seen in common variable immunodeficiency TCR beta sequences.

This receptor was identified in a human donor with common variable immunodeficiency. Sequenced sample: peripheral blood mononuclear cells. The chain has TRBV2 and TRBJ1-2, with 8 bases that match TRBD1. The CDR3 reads CASTQTGAISGYTF. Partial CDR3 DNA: TGTGCCAGCACCCAGACAGGGGCGATTAGTGGC.